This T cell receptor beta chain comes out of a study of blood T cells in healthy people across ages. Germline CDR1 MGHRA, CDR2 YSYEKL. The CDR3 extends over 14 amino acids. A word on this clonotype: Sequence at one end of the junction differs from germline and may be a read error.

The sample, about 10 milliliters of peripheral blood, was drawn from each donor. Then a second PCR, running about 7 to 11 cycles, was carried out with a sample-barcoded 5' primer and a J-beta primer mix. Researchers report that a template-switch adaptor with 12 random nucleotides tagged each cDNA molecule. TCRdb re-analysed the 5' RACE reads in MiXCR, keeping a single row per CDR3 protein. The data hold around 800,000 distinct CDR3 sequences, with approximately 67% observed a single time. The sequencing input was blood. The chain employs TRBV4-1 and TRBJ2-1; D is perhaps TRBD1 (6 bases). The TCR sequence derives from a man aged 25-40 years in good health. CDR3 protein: CAGSQPGQYNEQFF. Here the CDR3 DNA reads TGCGCCGGCAGCCAACCCGGACAGTACAATGAGCAGTTCTTC.